This entry describes one T cell receptor beta chain. The sample originates from a study of blood T cell repertoires in COVID-19. Assay: immunoSEQ multiplex PCR; the TCRdb copy retains only in-frame clones and omits some. The sample shows about 90,000 clones, around 93% of them seen only once. The sample consisted of peripheral blood. The clonotype originates from a human donor with active COVID-19. The donor label of this sample is uncertain.

The CDR3 coding sequence is TGTGCCAGCTCACGGGACAGGGGGTACCAAGAGACCCAGTACTTC. The encoded protein is CASSRDRGYQETQYF. The chain couples TRBV18 to TRBJ2-5; 11 positions match TRBD1. The germline gives CDR1 KGHSH, CDR2 LQKENI. V shed 4 bases and J 0 bases; nucleotides not matched to a gene: 1. The CDR3 covers 15 residues.